A selection of T cell receptor beta chains follows, all from one sample in a study of blood T cell repertoires in COVID-19. Sequenced by immunoSEQ multiplex PCR; TCRdb stores in-frame clones only, minus some. Of approximately 300,000 clones in the sample, around 84% are singletons; the top ten hold roughly 10%. The sample comprised PBMCs or T cells enriched from blood (not recorded which). The receptors here all came from a woman in her late teens or twenties who had recovered from COVID-19. The CDR3 runs from the conserved cysteine through the conserved F or W. The order of the fields is V gene, J gene, CDR3 length, D gene, clone size, CDR3 DNA, CDR3 protein. D genes are given only for firm matches. Clone size is stated in some rows and not others, as once, few, many or a class when expanded.

TRBV5-4	TRBJ2-2	13	.	.	TGTGCCAGCAGCCCCGGTTGGACCGGGGAGCTGTTTTTT	CASSPGWTGELFF
TRBV11-3	TRBJ2-7	16	TRBD1	.	TGTGCCAGCAGCTTAGGAGGGGGACAGAGCTCCTACGAGCAGTACTTC	CASSLGGGQSSYEQYF
TRBV30	TRBJ1-2	14	TRBD1	once	TGTGCCTGGAGCAGGACAGGGGCTAACTATGGCTACACCTTC	CAWSRTGANYGYTF
TRBV6-6	TRBJ1-5	16	TRBD1	once	TGTGCCAGCAGTTACGGCTGGGACAGGGGGCAACAGCCCCAGCATTTT	CASSYGWDRGQQPQHF
TRBV4-1	TRBJ1-2	14	TRBD1	.	TGCGCCAGCAGCCAAGACCCAGACAGGGCTGGCTACACCTTC	CASSQDPDRAGYTF
TRBV29-1	TRBJ1-2	13	TRBD1	once	TGCAGCTCTAGAACAGGGGATAACTATGGCTACACCTTC	CSSRTGDNYGYTF
TRBV28	TRBJ1-4	12	.	.	TGTGCCAGCCGGGGGGGATTCGAAAAACTGTTTTTT	CASRGGFEKLFF
TRBV6-5	TRBJ2-7	15	.	.	TGTGCCAGCAGTTACTCGGCGGACAGCTCCTACGAGCAGTACTTC	CASSYSADSSYEQYF
TRBV10-3	TRBJ1-4	12	.	once	TGTGCCATCAGTGAGTTATATGAAAAACTGTTTTTT	CAISELYEKLFF
TRBV11-1	TRBJ1-1	13	.	.	TGTGCCAGCAGCTCGGGGTTTGGCACTGAAGCTTTCTTT	CASSSGFGTEAFF
TRBV28	TRBJ1-2	14	TRBD1	.	TGTGCCAGCAGTACAGGGGCGGGTAACTATGGCTACACCTTC	CASSTGAGNYGYTF
TRBV6-5	TRBJ2-7	14	.	.	TGTGCCAGCAGTTACTCCACGAGTTATTACGAGCAGTACTTC	CASSYSTSYYEQYF
TRBV5-5	TRBJ2-5	15	.	.	TGTGCCAGCAGCTTCCGGGGGGCCGCTGGGGAGACCCAGTACTTC	CASSFRGAAGETQYF
TRBV18	TRBJ2-5	13	.	.	TGTGCCAGCCGCAGGGACACTATAGAGACCCAGTACTTC	CASRRDTIETQYF
TRBV6-5	TRBJ2-1	15	TRBD2	.	TGTGCCAGCAGTCGGAAGCGGGAGAGTGAGAATGAGCAGTTCTTC	CASSRKRESENEQFF
TRBV6-5	TRBJ1-1	13	.	.	TGTGCCAGCAGGGACAGCCCGAACACTGAAGCTTTCTTT	CASRDSPNTEAFF
TRBV27	TRBJ1-1	12	.	.	TGTGCCAGCAGTGACGCGGGGTTTGAAGCTTTCTTT	CASSDAGFEAFF
TRBV7-8	TRBJ1-2	14	.	.	TGTGCCAGCAGCCCCGGGGGGACGCGCTATGGCTACACCTTC	CASSPGGTRYGYTF
TRBV6-2/TRBV6-3	TRBJ2-4	18	.	.	TGTGCCAGCAGTGTTTCCCCGGCCAGGGCTATAGCCAAAAACATTCAGTACTTC	CASSVSPARAIAKNIQYF
TRBV18	TRBJ1-2	14	.	.	TGTGCCAGCTCACCACCCGCGGCCATCTATGGCTACACCTTC	CASSPPAAIYGYTF
TRBV2	TRBJ2-3	15	TRBD1	.	TGTGCCAGCAGAGACCCGGGACAGGGGAGGGATACGCAGTATTTT	CASRDPGQGRDTQYF
TRBV28	TRBJ1-2	12	.	.	TGTGCCAGCAGCTTGGACAGTGATGGCTACACCTTC	CASSLDSDGYTF
TRBV19	TRBJ2-7	13	TRBD1	.	TGTGCCAGTAGCGCACAGGGGGCTAGCGAGCAGTACTTC	CASSAQGASEQYF
TRBV19	TRBJ1-1	16	.	.	TGTGCCAGTAGTATGATGAAGCCAGGGCCGAACACTGAAGCTTTCTTT	CASSMMKPGPNTEAFF
TRBV13	TRBJ2-2	13	TRBD1	.	TGTGCCAGCAGCCTTGACAGGGGCGGGGAGCTGTTTTTT	CASSLDRGGELFF
TRBV29-1	TRBJ1-2	13	TRBD1	.	TGCAGCGGATCGGGACAGAATTTCCTCGGCTACACCTTC	CSGSGQNFLGYTF
TRBV25-1	TRBJ2-3	15	TRBD2	.	TGTGCCAGCAGTTCGGCGCTAGCGGGAGCAGATACGCAGTATTTT	CASSSALAGADTQYF
TRBV19	TRBJ2-1	16	TRBD2	.	TGTGCCAGTAGTATCCGACTAGCGGGTAACTACAATGAGCAGTTCTTC	CASSIRLAGNYNEQFF
TRBV21-1	TRBJ2-4	19	.	.	TGTGCCAGCAGCAAAGTTGGGGAAACAGGCGGGGGGGCCGTGTACATTCAGTACTTC	CASSKVGETGGGAVYIQYF
TRBV30	TRBJ1-6	15	.	.	TGTGCCTGGAGTGTACAGCCCGTTCGTGGTTCACCCCTCCACTTT	CAWSVQPVRGSPLHF
TRBV5-1	TRBJ2-1	13	.	.	TGCGCCAGCAGCTTACAGGCCTACAATGAGCAGTTCTTC	CASSLQAYNEQFF
TRBV6-5	TRBJ2-7	15	.	.	TGTGCCAGCAGTCCCACAGTCCAGGCCTCCTACGAGCAGTACTTC	CASSPTVQASYEQYF
TRBV7-2	TRBJ2-3	18	TRBD2	.	TGTGCCAGCAGCTTAGTTGGGACTAGCGGGACCAGCACAGATACGCAGTATTTT	CASSLVGTSGTSTDTQYF
TRBV6-5	TRBJ1-2	13	TRBD1	.	TGTGCCAGCAGCCGACAGGGGGTGGATGGCTACACCTTC	CASSRQGVDGYTF
TRBV2	TRBJ1-5	17	TRBD1	few	TGTGCCAGCAGGTATGCACCGGGACAGGTGAACGATCAGCCCCAGCATTTT	CASRYAPGQVNDQPQHF
TRBV7-2	TRBJ1-5	15	.	.	TGTGCCAGCAGCTTAGACGGGATGTCGGCTCAGCCCCAGCATTTT	CASSLDGMSAQPQHF
TRBV18	TRBJ2-5	15	TRBD2	once	TGTGCCAGCTCACTAGCGGGAGGGCCGAGAGAGACCCAGTACTTC	CASSLAGGPRETQYF
TRBV3-1/TRBV3-2	TRBJ2-6	14	.	once	TGTGCCAGCAGCCAAGCTTCTGGGGCCAACGTCCTGACTTTC	CASSQASGANVLTF
TRBV9	TRBJ2-1	16	.	.	TGTGCCAGCACCCCATCCCTACTAGTCTCCTACAATGAGCAGTTCTTC	CASTPSLLVSYNEQFF
TRBV7-9	TRBJ2-7	15	TRBD2	.	TGTGCCAGCAGCTTGGGGTCTAGCGGGTGGTACGAGCAGTACTTC	CASSLGSSGWYEQYF
TRBV28	TRBJ2-1	15	TRBD2	.	TGTGCCAGCAGTTTAGGGTCTAGCGGGACGGGTGAGCAGTTCTTC	CASSLGSSGTGEQFF
TRBV29-1	TRBJ1-2	15	.	.	TGCAGCGTTGGAGGACAGACCGAAACTAACTATGGCTACACCTTC	CSVGGQTETNYGYTF
TRBV30	TRBJ1-1	14	.	.	TGTGCCTGGACCCAACAGCACCGGAACACTGAAGCTTTCTTT	CAWTQQHRNTEAFF
TRBV2	TRBJ2-7	15	.	.	TGTGCCAGCAACGTCGGGGTATCGGTCTCATACGAGCAGTACTTC	CASNVGVSVSYEQYF
TRBV11-2	TRBJ2-7	13	TRBD1	.	TGTGCCAGCAGCCAGGGACAGTCCTACGAGCAGTACTTC	CASSQGQSYEQYF
TRBV2	TRBJ2-2	14	.	once	TGTGCCAGCCTACCACCGTCAAACACCGGGGAGCTGTTTTTT	CASLPPSNTGELFF
TRBV30	TRBJ1-4	15	TRBD1	.	TGTGCCTGGAGTCCACCCGGGACAGGGAATGAAAAACTGTTTTTT	CAWSPPGTGNEKLFF
TRBV6-6	TRBJ2-1	12	.	.	TGTGCCAGCAGTCAGCACTACAATGAGCAGTTCTTC	CASSQHYNEQFF
TRBV3-1/TRBV3-2	TRBJ2-1	14	.	.	TGTGCCAGCAGCCATGATATTAGCGGCAATGAGCAGTTCTTC	CASSHDISGNEQFF
TRBV6-2/TRBV6-3	TRBJ2-1	13	.	once	TGTGCCAGCAGTTACTCCCGGGGCAATGAGCAGTTCTTC	CASSYSRGNEQFF
TRBV18	TRBJ1-1	13	TRBD1	.	TGTGCCAGCTCACCAACAGGGGGCACTGAAGCTTTCTTT	CASSPTGGTEAFF
TRBV28	TRBJ2-7	15	.	.	TGTGCCAGCAGTCCCCGGGGAGCGCTATTCTACGAGCAGTACTTC	CASSPRGALFYEQYF
TRBV5-5	TRBJ1-6	20	TRBD1	.	TGTGCCAGCAGCTTCGGGTTCGGGACAGGGGGCGCGTTGGGTAACTCACCCCTCCACTTT	CASSFGFGTGGALGNSPLHF